The next 26 T cell receptor beta chains were all read from a single sample in a study of T cells in women clearing cervical HPV infection. Generated by immunoSEQ multiplex PCR, the TCRdb table keeps only in-frame clones and is missing some. The sample's table shows roughly 12,000 clones. Sequencing was performed on blood buffy coat. All receptors come from a woman aged 18-70 years with a cervical HPV16 infection that either progressed to CIN3+ or cleared (not recorded which).

CDR3 residues: CASRPRLAGETQYF. Partial CDR3 DNA: TGTGCCAGTAGGCCCCGACTAGCGGGAGAGACG. The J gene is TRBJ2-3, the V gene TRBV19, with TRBD2 matching over 12 bases. Read coverage stops 3 residues before the CDR3 terminus; the germline J gene supplies the remainder. This CDR3 spans 14 amino acids. Germline V gene lookup returns CDR1 LNHDA and CDR2 SQIVND (reference sequence). Supplemented by reference TRBV19 and TRBJ2-3, the full variable domain reads DGGITQSPKYLFRKEGQNVTLSCEQNLNHDAMYWYRQDPGQGLRLIYYSQIVNDFQKGDIAEGYSVSREKKESFPLTVTSAQKNPTAFYLCASRPRLAGETQYFGPGTRLTVL.

Concerning this clone itself: The read halts 3 residues ahead of the CDR3 end, with the missing end drawn from the germline J gene. The gene calls are TRBV7-9 and TRBJ2-2, with TRBD1 as a possible D gene (6 bases). V shed 1 base and J shed 0 bases, with 6 bases lying between them. Germline values: CDR1 SEHNR, CDR2 FQNEAQ (reference sequence). The CDR3 totals 15 residues. CDR3 bases read: TGTGCCAGCAGCTTAGGGACAGCGAACACCGGGGAG. Protein product: CASSLGTANTGE. The complete CDR3 reads CASSLGTANTGELFF.

CDR3 loop: CASSLPGNDEQFF. The part of the CDR3 DNA that was read is TGTGCCAGCAGCCTACCGGGGAACGATGAG. The chain carries TRBV7-9 and TRBJ2-1; TRBD2 is a possible D gene (5 bases). The read ends 3 residues early relative to the CDR3; the germline J gene fills the gap. The CDR3 has 13 amino acids. V was cut by 5 bases and J by 8 bases, with 13 bases left in between. In germline, CDR1 is SEHNR, CDR2 FQNEAQ (reference sequence).

With regard to this clone: Read coverage stops 3 residues before the CDR3 terminus; the germline J gene supplies the remainder. The gene calls are TRBV10-1 and TRBJ2-2; D call uncertain. V lost 5 bases to trimming and J lost 4 bases, with 11 bases between them. CDR3 size: 14 residues. Germline CDR1 reads WNHNN; CDR2 reads SYGVQD (reference sequence). The covered CDR3 bases are TGCGCCAGCAGTAGGGCTTTTGGCACCGGGGAG. Translating it yields CASSRAFGTGE. The full CDR3 sequence reads CASSRAFGTGELFF.

Considering frequency, this clone is medium-sized. The read terminates 3 residues before the CDR3 end, so the remaining end is supplied by the germline J gene. The chain links TRBV6-2 or TRBV6-3 to TRBJ2-5; D not certain. With 4 bases removed from V and 5 bases from J, the gap between germline ends came to 5 bases. The CDR3 spans 11 residues. Germline V gene sequence: CDR1 MNHEY, CDR2 SVGEGT. This CDR3 is CASSSVETQYF. The CDR3 DNA, read in part, is TGTGCCAGCAGTTCCGTCGAGACC.

CDR3 in amino acids: CASSADKYGYTF. The part of the CDR3 DNA that was read is TGCGCCAGCAGCGCGGACAAGTATGGC. This chain uses TRBV5-1 with TRBJ1-2; D is possibly TRBD1 (5 bases). The observed sequence ends 3 residues before the CDR3 terminus, with the missing tail filled in from the germline J gene. The V gene's germline CDR1 is SGHRS and CDR2 YFSETQ. The V and J ends lost 4 bases and 5 bases respectively, with 9 bases between them. This CDR3 region has 12 residues.

Regarding this clone: Coverage ceases 3 residues before the CDR3 finishes, and the germline J gene fills in the end. The chain joins TRBV19 to TRBJ1-3; TRBD1 aligns across 7 bases. With 6 bases clipped from V and 4 bases from J, the junction kept 3 bases outside the gene matches. The CDR3 contains 13 residues. Germline V CDR1 and CDR2: LNHDA, SQIVND (reference sequence). CDR3 region: CASSWTGGNTIYF. The part of the CDR3 DNA that was read is TGTGCCAGTAGCTGGACAGGAGGAAACACC.

This clone is deemed medium-sized by its frequency. Read data end 3 residues before the CDR3 end; the end is taken from the germline J gene. The V gene is TRBV18, the J gene TRBJ2-4; D ambiguous. The V gene lost 6 bases and the J gene lost 5 bases, with 11 bases spanning the gap. CDR1 and CDR2 (germline): KGHSH, LQKENI. The CDR3 runs to 13 residues. The CDR3 DNA, read in part, is TGTGCCAGCTCCCCCTACTCCGAAAACATT. Its translation: CASSPYSENI. The CDR3 in its entirety is CASSPYSENIQYF.

Comments on this clone: The missing CDR3 end, 3 residues past where the read stops, is filled in from the germline J gene. V is TRBV2 and J is TRBJ2-3; D is undetermined. Germline CDR1 reads SNHLY; CDR2 reads FYNNEI. This CDR3 has 13 residues. The CDR3 loop reads CASSVTRQETQYF. The part of the CDR3 DNA that was read is TGTGCCAGCAGTGTGACCAGGCAAGAGACG.

A remark on this clone: The read gets to within 3 residues of the CDR3 end, and the germline J gene fills in the rest. V is TRBV5-1 and J is TRBJ2-3, with 7 bases fitting TRBD1. CDR3 length equals 14 residues. The V gene's germline CDR1 is SGHRS and CDR2 YFSETQ. After removal of 8 bases from V and 4 bases from J, the junction contained 10 bases not matched to a gene. The covered CDR3 bases are TGCGCCAGTCGGAACAGGGGACAATCAGATACG. Translation: CASRNRGQSDT. The complete CDR3 sequence is CASRNRGQSDTQYF. The variable domain in full, completed from reference TRBV5-1 and TRBJ2-3, reads KAGVTQTPRYLIKTRGQQVTLSCSPISGHRSVSWYQQTPGQGLQFLFEYFSETQRNKGNFPGRFSGRQFSNSRSEMNVSTLELGDSALYLCASRNRGQSDTQYFGPGTRLTVL.

In regard to this clone: The read stops 3 residues short of the end of the CDR3; the missing end is completed from the germline J gene. The J gene is TRBJ2-4, the V gene TRBV4-1; D uncertain. V was pared by 3 bases and J by 3 bases, with 18 bases between. This CDR3 spans 17 amino acids. CDR1 and CDR2 from the germline V gene are MGHRA and YSYEKL. Incomplete CDR3 DNA: TGCGCCAGCAGCCAGTGGCCGCCCCCGGCGGTCAAAAACATT. Translating gives CASSQWPPPAVKNI. The whole CDR3 sequence reads CASSQWPPPAVKNIQYF.

A note on this clone: One end of the junction does not line up with germline, which may come from a read error. The read ends 3 residues before the CDR3 terminus; that terminus is restored from the germline J gene. J is TRBJ1-4 and V is TRBV4-2; the D gene is possibly TRBD1 (5 bases). Germline CDR1 reads LGHNA; CDR2 reads YNFKEQ. CDR3 length: 15 amino acids. The sequenced part of the CDR3 DNA is TGCGCCAGCAGCCAATTTCCCCATGAGGGGGAAAAA. It yields the protein CASSQFPHEGEK. The whole CDR3 sequence is CASSQFPHEGEKLFF.

As for this clone: The CDR3 goes on 3 residues after the read ends, and that part is filled in from the germline J gene. The rearrangement links TRBV7-8 to TRBJ1-2; 7 nucleotides agree with TRBD1. The CDR3 totals 15 residues. CDR1 SGHVS and CDR2 FQNEAQ come from the germline V gene. CDR3 region: CASSRTGAPTTDYTF. CDR3 DNA, as far as it was read: TGTGCCAGCAGCCGGACAGGAGCCCCTACTACCGAC. The complete variable domain, with remaining parts taken from reference TRBV7-8 and TRBJ1-2, reads GAGVSQSPRYKVAKRGQDVALRCDPISGHVSLFWYQQALGQGPEFLTYFQNEAQLDKSGLPSDRFFAERPEGSVSTLKIQRTQQEDSAVYLCASSRTGAPTTDYTFGSGTRLTVV.

As regards this clone: The read ends 3 residues shy of where the CDR3 ends; the end is completed using the germline J gene. The chain carries TRBV29-1 and TRBJ1-1, with D tentatively TRBD1 (6 bases). V was pared by 6 bases and J by 0 bases, with 17 bases between. The V gene's germline CDR1 is SQVTM and CDR2 ANQGSEA. This CDR3 is built from 15 residues. This CDR3 reads CSVESQGKVNTEAFF. CDR3 bases read: TGCAGCGTAGAATCCCAGGGGAAAGTGAACACTGAA.

Details on this clone: The read gets to within 3 residues of the CDR3 end, and the germline J gene fills in the rest. The genes are TRBV2 and TRBJ2-2; 9 positions match TRBD1. Germline V gives CDR1 SNHLY, CDR2 FYNNEI. The CDR3 extends over 15 amino acids. The CDR3 protein is CASSPLGTGNEKLFF. CDR3 DNA, as far as it was read: TGTGCCAGCAGTCCTTTAGGGACAGGGAATGAAAAG.

To note about this clone: The read finishes 3 residues shy of the CDR3 end, and the germline J gene is used to complete it. The chain recombines TRBV12-3 or TRBV12-4 with TRBJ2-7; maybe TRBD1 (6 bases). This CDR3 is built from 14 residues. The ends were cut back, 6 bases at V and 1 base at J, with 13 bases in the middle. CDR3 residues: CASRRKTGSYEQYF. CDR3 DNA, as far as it was read: TGTGCCAGCAGGAGAAAGACAGGATCCTACGAG.

With regard to this clone: Read sequence stops 3 residues before the CDR3 end, and the germline J gene provides the missing end. J is TRBJ1-6 and V is TRBV11-2; TRBD1 matches 10 bases. The CDR3 runs 15 residues. From germline, CDR1 is SGHAT and CDR2 FQNNGV. The CDR3 sequence is CASSSTGTGEGPLHF. CDR3 DNA, as far as it was read: TGTGCCAGCAGCTCAACCGGGACAGGGGAAGGTCCC.

Remarks on this clone: The read ends 3 residues before the CDR3 terminus; that terminus is restored from the germline J gene. The chain uses TRBV12-3 or TRBV12-4 and TRBJ2-5, with D possibly TRBD2 on 5 matching bases. V lost 2 bases, J lost 5 bases, and 9 bases lay in between. The CDR3 contains 13 residues. Here the CDR3 reads CASSLLAWETQYF. The CDR3 bases that were read are TGTGCCAGCAGTTTACTAGCATGGGAGACC.

The CDR3 here is CASSLGTAQETQYF. The CDR3 bases that were read are TGTGCCAGCAGCTTGGGGACAGCCCAAGAGACG. The chain employs TRBV11-3 and TRBJ2-3; 7 bases line up with TRBD1. The CDR3 goes on 3 residues after the read ends, and that part is filled in from the germline J gene. CDR1 SGHNT and CDR2 YENEEA come from the germline V gene. CDR3 length: 14 amino acids.

Worth noting for this clone: The DNA ends 3 residues before the CDR3 does, and the rest of the CDR3 is filled in from the germline J gene. This chain uses TRBV5-6 with TRBJ2-2, with 7 positions matching TRBD1. The CDR3 sequence is 15 residues long. From germline, CDR1 is SGHDT and CDR2 YYEEEE. The CDR3 sequence: CASSSWTGGNSPLFF. CDR3 DNA (partial): TGTGCCAGCAGCTCTTGGACAGGAGGAAATTCACCG.

Notes on this clone: The observed sequence ends 3 residues before the CDR3 terminus, with the missing tail filled in from the germline J gene. The chain has TRBV19 and TRBJ2-7, with D maybe TRBD1 (8 bases). Per the germline V gene, CDR1 is LNHDA and CDR2 is SQIVND (reference sequence). This CDR3 is 16 amino acids long. The V and J ends lost 4 bases and 3 bases respectively, with 19 bases between them. The CDR3 here is CASSSLGQGGIYEQYF. The CDR3 DNA, read in part, is TGTGCCAGTAGTAGCCTAGGACAGGGAGGGATCTACGAG.

About this clone itself: Read sequence stops 3 residues before the CDR3 end, and the germline J gene provides the missing end. The V gene is TRBV2, the J gene TRBJ1-2; 9 nucleotides line up with TRBD1. Germline trimming cut 7 bases from V and 2 bases from J; bases unmatched to any gene: 11. This CDR3 is 16 amino acids long. Looked up from germline, CDR1 is SNHLY and CDR2 is FYNNEI. The CDR3 loop is CASTDAGTGNNYGYTF. Incomplete CDR3 DNA: TGTGCCAGCACCGACGCCGGGACAGGGAACAACTATGGC.

Details on this clone: Other DNA sequences in the sample encode the same CDR3. Partial CDR3 DNA: TGTGCCAGCGCCTCTACCCCGCCC. It specifies CASASTPP. The entire CDR3 sequence reads CASASTPPQHF. The genes are TRBV6-4 and TRBJ1-5; D ambiguous. Read sequence stops 3 residues before the CDR3 end, and the germline J gene provides the missing end. Trimming stripped 8 bases from V and 9 bases from J, with 11 bases between. This CDR3 has 11 residues. Germline loops: CDR1 MRHNA, CDR2 SNTAGT.

Comment on this clone: The sequence runs out 3 residues before the end of the CDR3; the remainder is reconstructed from the germline J gene. This chain links TRBV7-9 with TRBJ2-3; TRBD1 is a possible D gene (5 bases). V was pared by 5 bases and J by 2 bases, with 11 bases between. The germline V gene encodes CDR1 SEHNR and CDR2 FQNEAQ (reference sequence). The CDR3 covers 14 residues. The chain's CDR3 is CASSPLTVTDTQYF. Partial CDR3 DNA: TGTGCCAGCAGCCCCTTGACAGTCACAGATACG.

As for this clone: The read falls 3 residues short of the CDR3 end, and the missing part is taken from the germline J gene. The rearrangement links TRBV12-3 or TRBV12-4 to TRBJ2-7; D is perhaps TRBD1 (6 bases). The CDR3 is 12 amino acids. Trimming shortened V by 8 bases and J by 3 bases, and 11 bases separated the two germline ends. CDR3 bases read: TGTGCCAGCGGCCGGGACAACTACGAG. Translating gives CASGRDNYE. The entire CDR3 reads CASGRDNYEQYF.

About this clone itself: Read data end 3 residues before the CDR3 end; the end is taken from the germline J gene. V and J are TRBV18 and TRBJ2-7, with 10 bases lining up with TRBD1. The J segment lost 2 bases and the V segment lost 6 bases, leaving 7 bases of the junction unmatched. The CDR3 has 15 amino acids. Germline values: CDR1 KGHSH, CDR2 LQKENI. The CDR3 is CASSQSTGGPYEQYF. The sequenced CDR3 bases are TGTGCCAGCTCCCAGTCGACAGGGGGCCCCTACGAG.